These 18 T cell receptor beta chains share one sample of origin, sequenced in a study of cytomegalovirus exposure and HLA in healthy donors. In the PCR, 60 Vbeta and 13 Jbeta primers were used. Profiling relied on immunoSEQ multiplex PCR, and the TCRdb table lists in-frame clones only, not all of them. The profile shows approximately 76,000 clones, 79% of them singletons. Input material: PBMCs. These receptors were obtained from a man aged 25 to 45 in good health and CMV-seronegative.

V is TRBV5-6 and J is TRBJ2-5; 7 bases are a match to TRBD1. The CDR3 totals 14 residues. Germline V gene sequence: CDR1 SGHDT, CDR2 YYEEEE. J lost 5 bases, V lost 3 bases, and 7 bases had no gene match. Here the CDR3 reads CASSSQGPGETQYF. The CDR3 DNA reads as TGTGCCAGCAGCTCACAGGGGCCCGGGGAGACCCAGTACTTC.

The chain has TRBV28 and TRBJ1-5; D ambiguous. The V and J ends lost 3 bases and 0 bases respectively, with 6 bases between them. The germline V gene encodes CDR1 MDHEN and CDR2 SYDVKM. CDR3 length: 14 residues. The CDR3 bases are TGTGCCAGCAGTTTCCAGTATAGCAATCAGCCCCAGCATTTT. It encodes CASSFQYSNQPQHF.

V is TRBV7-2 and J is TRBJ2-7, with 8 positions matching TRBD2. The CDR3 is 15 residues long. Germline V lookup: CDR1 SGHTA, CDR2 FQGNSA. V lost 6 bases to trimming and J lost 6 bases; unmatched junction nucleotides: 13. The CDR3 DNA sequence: TGTGCCAGCAGTCCGGGGGGGGGCGTTTCAAGCGAGCAGTACTTC. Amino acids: CASSPGGGVSSEQYF.

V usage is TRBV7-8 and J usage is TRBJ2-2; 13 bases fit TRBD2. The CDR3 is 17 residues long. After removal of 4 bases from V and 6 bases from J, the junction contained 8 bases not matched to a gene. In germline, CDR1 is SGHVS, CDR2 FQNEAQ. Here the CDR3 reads CASSSRTSGSVAGELFF. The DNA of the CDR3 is TGTGCCAGCAGCTCGCGGACTAGCGGGAGTGTTGCCGGGGAGCTGTTTTTT.

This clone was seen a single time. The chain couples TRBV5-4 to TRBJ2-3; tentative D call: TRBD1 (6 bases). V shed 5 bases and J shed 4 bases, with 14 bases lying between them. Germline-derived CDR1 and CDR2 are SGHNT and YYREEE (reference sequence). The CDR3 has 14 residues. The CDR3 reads CASSSDRASDTQYF. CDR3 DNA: TGTGCCAGCAGTTCGGACAGAGCATCAGATACGCAGTATTTT. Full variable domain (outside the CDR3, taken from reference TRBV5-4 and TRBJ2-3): ETGVTQSPTHLIKTRGQQVTLRCSSQSGHNTVSWYQQALGQGPQFIFQYYREEENGRGNFPPRFSGLQFPNYSSELNVNALELDDSALYLCASSSDRASDTQYFGPGTRLTVL.

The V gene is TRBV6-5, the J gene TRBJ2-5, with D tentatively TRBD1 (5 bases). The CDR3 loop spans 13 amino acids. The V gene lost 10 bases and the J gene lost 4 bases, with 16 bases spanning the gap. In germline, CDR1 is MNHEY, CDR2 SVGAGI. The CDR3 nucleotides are TGTGCCACCCAGGCGGCAGGGTTAGAGACCCAGTACTTC. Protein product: CATQAAGLETQYF.

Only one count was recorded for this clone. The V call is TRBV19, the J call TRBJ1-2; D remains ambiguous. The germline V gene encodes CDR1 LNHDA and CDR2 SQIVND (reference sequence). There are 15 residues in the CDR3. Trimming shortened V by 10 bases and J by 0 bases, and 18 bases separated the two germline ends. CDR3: CATFLSEIANYGYTF. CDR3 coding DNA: TGTGCCACCTTCCTCAGCGAAATAGCTAACTATGGCTACACCTTC.

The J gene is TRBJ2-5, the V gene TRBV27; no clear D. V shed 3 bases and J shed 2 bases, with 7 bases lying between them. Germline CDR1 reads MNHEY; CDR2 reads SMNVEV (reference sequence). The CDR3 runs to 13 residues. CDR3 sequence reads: CASSFPGQETQYF. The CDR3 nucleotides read TGTGCCAGCAGTTTTCCCGGGCAAGAGACCCAGTACTTC.

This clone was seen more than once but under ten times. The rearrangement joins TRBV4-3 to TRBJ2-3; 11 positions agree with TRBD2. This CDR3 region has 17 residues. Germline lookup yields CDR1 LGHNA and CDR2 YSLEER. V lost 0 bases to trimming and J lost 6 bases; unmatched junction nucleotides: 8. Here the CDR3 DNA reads TGCGCCAGCAGCCAAGATCCTAGCGGGGGGCCTCGGGATACGCAGTATTTT. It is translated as CASSQDPSGGPRDTQYF.

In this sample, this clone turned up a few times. In DNA form, the CDR3 reads TGTGCCATCAGCCCCCGGAGCGATGAGCAGTTCTTC. Encoded protein: CAISPRSDEQFF. The gene calls are TRBV10-3 and TRBJ2-1; no definite D call. CDR3 length: 12 amino acids. CDR1 ENHRY and CDR2 SYGVKD come from the germline V gene. V lost 6 bases and J 8 bases, leaving 11 bases between the germline ends.

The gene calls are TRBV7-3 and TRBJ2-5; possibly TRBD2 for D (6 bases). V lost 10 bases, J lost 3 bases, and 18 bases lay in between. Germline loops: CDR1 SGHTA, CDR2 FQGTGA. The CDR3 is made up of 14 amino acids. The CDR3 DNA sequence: TGTGCCACACTACGGAACGGGAGAGAAGAGACCCAGTACTTC. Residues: CATLRNGREETQYF.

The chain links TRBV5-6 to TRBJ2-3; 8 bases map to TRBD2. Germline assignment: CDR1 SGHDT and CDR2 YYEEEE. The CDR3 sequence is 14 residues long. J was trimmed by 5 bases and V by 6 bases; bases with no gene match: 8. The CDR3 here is CASKVAGTRDTQYF. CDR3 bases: TGTGCCAGCAAGGTAGCGGGAACTAGAGATACGCAGTATTTT.

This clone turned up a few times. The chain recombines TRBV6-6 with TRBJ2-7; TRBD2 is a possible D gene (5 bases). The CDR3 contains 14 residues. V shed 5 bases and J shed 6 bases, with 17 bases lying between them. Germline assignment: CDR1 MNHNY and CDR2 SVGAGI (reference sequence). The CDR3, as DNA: TGTGCCAGCAGTCCCAGAGCGGCATCTTCCGAGCAGTACTTC. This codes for CASSPRAASSEQYF.

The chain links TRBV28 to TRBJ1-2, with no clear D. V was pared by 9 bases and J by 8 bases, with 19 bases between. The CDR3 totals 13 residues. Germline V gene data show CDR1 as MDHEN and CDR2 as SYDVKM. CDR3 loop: CASIGARRRGYTF. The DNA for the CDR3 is TGTGCCAGTATTGGTGCGAGGCGTCGGGGCTACACCTTC.

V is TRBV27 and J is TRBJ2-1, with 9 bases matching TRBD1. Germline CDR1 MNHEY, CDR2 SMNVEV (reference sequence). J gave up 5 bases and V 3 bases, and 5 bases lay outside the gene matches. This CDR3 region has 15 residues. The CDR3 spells CASSLVTGGNNEQFF. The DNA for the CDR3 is TGTGCCAGCAGTTTGGTTACAGGGGGCAACAATGAGCAGTTCTTC.

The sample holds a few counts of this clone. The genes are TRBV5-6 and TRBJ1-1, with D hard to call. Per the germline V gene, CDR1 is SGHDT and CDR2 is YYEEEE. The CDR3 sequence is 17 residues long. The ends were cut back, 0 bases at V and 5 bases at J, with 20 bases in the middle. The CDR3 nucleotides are TGTGCCAGCAGCTTGGGGGCGCTAGTCCTACGGGGAACTGAAGCTTTCTTT. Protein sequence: CASSLGALVLRGTEAFF.

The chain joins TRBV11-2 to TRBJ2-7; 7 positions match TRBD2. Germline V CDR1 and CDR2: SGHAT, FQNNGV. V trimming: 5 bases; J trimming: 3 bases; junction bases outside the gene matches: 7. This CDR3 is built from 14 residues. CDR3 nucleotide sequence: TGTGCCAGCAGCCTTGGGGGGGGTATCTACGAGCAGTACTTC. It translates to CASSLGGGIYEQYF.

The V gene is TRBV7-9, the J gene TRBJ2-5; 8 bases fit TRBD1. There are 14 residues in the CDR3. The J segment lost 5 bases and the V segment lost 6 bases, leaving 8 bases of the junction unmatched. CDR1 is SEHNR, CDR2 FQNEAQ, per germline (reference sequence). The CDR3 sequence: CASRPRQGRETQYF. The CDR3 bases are TGTGCCAGCAGACCTAGACAGGGGCGGGAGACCCAGTACTTC.